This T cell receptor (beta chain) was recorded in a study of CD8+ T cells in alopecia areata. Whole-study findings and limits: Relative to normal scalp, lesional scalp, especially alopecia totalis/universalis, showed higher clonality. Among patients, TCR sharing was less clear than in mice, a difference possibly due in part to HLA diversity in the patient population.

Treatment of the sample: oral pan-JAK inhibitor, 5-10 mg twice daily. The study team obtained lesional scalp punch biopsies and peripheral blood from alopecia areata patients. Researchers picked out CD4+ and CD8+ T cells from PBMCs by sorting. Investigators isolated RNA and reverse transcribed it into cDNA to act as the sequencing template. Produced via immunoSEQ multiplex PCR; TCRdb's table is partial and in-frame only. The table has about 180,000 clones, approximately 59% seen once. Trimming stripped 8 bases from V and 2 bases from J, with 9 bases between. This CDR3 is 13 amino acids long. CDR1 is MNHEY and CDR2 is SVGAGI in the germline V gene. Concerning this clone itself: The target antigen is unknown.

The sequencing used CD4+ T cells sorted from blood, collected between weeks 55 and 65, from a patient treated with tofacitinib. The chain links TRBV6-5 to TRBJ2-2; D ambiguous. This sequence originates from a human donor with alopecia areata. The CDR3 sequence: CASAGSNTGELFF. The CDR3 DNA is TGTGCCAGCGCCGGGTCTAACACCGGGGAGCTGTTTTTT.